This record concerns one T cell receptor beta chain sequence. The table lists this clone with a few counts. Its antigen is not yet known. An end of the junction differs from the germline gene, which may be a read error. For sequencing of the TCRbeta CDR3 region, genomic DNA was extracted from the sorted cells. TCRbeta CDR3 regions were sequenced using the immunoSEQ Assay. Not all clones reach the TCRdb copy of this immuneACCESS table, which keeps in-frame sequences only. Checked studies attribute under half of the gap to unresolved V genes and leave the rest unexplained. A total of 5,600 or so clones appear in this sample, roughly 70% of them only once. More than 55% of the sample rests with the top ten. This sample stems from a study of OX40 agonist ivuxolimab in advanced cancers. Some background on the complete study: Ivuxolimab was a fully human IgG2 agonistic monoclonal antibody targeting the costimulatory receptor OX40 (CD134). The paper describes the monotherapy dose-escalation part (N = 52 patients) of the phase I trial of ivuxolimab. Intravenous ivuxolimab was administered to patients every 2 weeks at six dose levels: 0.01, 0.1, 0.3, 1.5, 3 and 10 mg/kg. Peripheral TCRbeta sequencing was intended to test whether TCR sequence diversity was altered and clonal T-cell expansion was caused by ivuxolimab. Patients were allowed to have had prior anti-PD-1, anti-PD-L1 or anti-CTLA-4 therapy, and around 41% of the dose-escalation patients had previously received checkpoint inhibitors. Of the approximately 50 dose-escalation patients, hepatocellular carcinoma was present in 19, melanoma in approximately 15, renal cell carcinoma in 9 and head and neck cancer in 9. A male proportion of around 81% and a mean age of approximately 62 years, ranging from about 23 to 90, were recorded for the dose-escalation cohort. Partial responses occurred in three dose-escalation patients, of whom one had hepatocellular carcinoma and two had cutaneous melanoma.

Here is what the overall study found, with its caveats: At doses of 0.1 to 3.0 mg/kg, clonal expansion of both CD4+ and CD8+ blood T cells was observed from baseline to week 6. Antigen specificity was not determined for the clonally expanded peripheral T cells. After ivuxolimab, CD8+ T cells had more expanded clones than CD4+ T cells on average. Low levels of normalized T-cell clonal expansion were also seen in some patients who did not respond. In partial responders in the 0.1-3.0 mg/kg groups, normalized peripheral clonal expansion was found to be among the lowest, especially among CD8+ T cells.

The CDR3 spans 12 residues, from the cysteine through the phenylalanine. Just the 36-base CDR3 DNA is kept, in frame starting at base 1. CDR1 SGHTA and CDR2 FQGNSA are derived from the germline V gene. Patients with a history of autoimmune disease or receiving systemic immunosuppression were excluded from the trial. Peripheral blood for TCR sequencing was collected from all dose cohorts at baseline, on cycle 4 day 1, and on cycle 7 day 1. Samples came from an open-label, multicenter, first-in-human phase I dose-escalation trial of ivuxolimab. The trial enrolled adults with locally advanced or metastatic head and neck squamous cell, hepatocellular, melanoma or renal cell carcinoma. Before TCR sequencing, CD4+ T cells and CD8+ T cells from peripheral blood were sorted into separate populations.

The chain employs TRBV7-2 and TRBJ2-7; there is no confident call for the D gene. The sequence was obtained from an adult with an advanced solid tumor such as melanoma, head and neck, liver or kidney cancer. Material: CD4+ or CD8+ T cells sorted from blood, obtained in a trial of the OX40 agonist ivuxolimab. For the CDR3, the sequence is CAGSEDTHEQYF. The DNA sequence is TGTGCCGGCAGTGAAGATACCCACGAGCAGTACTTC.